This T cell receptor beta chain emerged from a study of CD8+ T cells in alopecia areata. Study overall: The drug, oral tofacitinib, was given to treated patients at 5 to 10 mg twice daily.

Overall study findings and caveats: Scalp samples also contribute reads from the resident alphabeta T cells found in normal skin. For lesional scalp, especially alopecia totalis/universalis, clonality was higher than in normal scalp.

Note on this clone: Its target is unknown.

Patients with alopecia areata provided lesional scalp punch biopsies as well as peripheral blood. V lost 6 bases and J lost 9; bases outside the gene matches: 4. The CDR3 spans 12 residues. In germline, CDR1 is SNHLY, CDR2 FYNNEI. Extraction of RNA preceded its reverse transcription into cDNA, which served as the sequencing template. Repertoires were generated with immunoSEQ multiplex PCR, while TCRdb's copy carries only in-frame clones and drops some. The sample carries around 140,000 clones, more than 40% recorded once. This TCR came from a human donor with alopecia areata. The chain links TRBV2 to TRBJ1-1, with 10 bases matching TRBD1. Sequenced: CD4+ T cells sorted from blood. CDR3 DNA: TGTGCCAGCAGCGCGGGACAGGGGCAAGCTTTCTTT. It yields the protein CASSAGQGQAFF.